Each of the 18 T cell receptor beta chains below was sequenced from the same sample in a study of blood T cell repertoires in COVID-19. Sequenced by immunoSEQ multiplex PCR; TCRdb stores in-frame clones only, minus some. The data show tens of thousands of clones, about 91% seen once. Sequencing input: peripheral blood. The receptors shown here come from a woman aged 70 to 79 with active COVID-19.

This chain connects TRBV9 to TRBJ1-6; D is unresolved. The CDR3 contains 12 residues. Per germline, CDR1 SGDLS and CDR2 YYNGEE. Trimming stripped 0 bases from V and 13 bases from J, with 8 bases between. The CDR3 region is CASSVDGSPLHF. CDR3 nucleotides: TGTGCCAGCAGCGTAGACGGTAGCCCCCTCCACTTT. Filled out from reference TRBV9 and TRBJ1-6, the complete variable domain reads DSGVTQTPKHLITATGQRVTLRCSPRSGDLSVYWYQQSLDQGLQFLIQYYNGEERAKGNILERFSAQQFPDLHSELNLSSLELGDSALYFCASSVDGSPLHFGNGTRLTVT.

J is TRBJ1-5 and V is TRBV3-1 (or the pseudogene TRBV3-2), with D unclear. Trimming left V 0 bases short and J 5 bases short, with 5 bases between. This CDR3 comprises 13 residues. Germline CDR1 is LGHDT and CDR2 is YNNKEL (reference sequence). The CDR3 sequence is CASSQDRDQPQHF. DNA of the CDR3: TGTGCCAGCAGCCAAGATCGGGATCAGCCCCAGCATTTT.

The V gene is TRBV6-1, the J gene TRBJ2-1, with 11 bases aligning to TRBD2. Trimming at V came to 1 base and at J to 1 base, leaving 9 bases not matched to a gene. The CDR3 sequence is 19 residues long. Germline V gene lookup returns CDR1 MNHNS and CDR2 SASEGT. The CDR3 region has the DNA TGTGCCAGCAGTGAAGGCACACTAGCGGGGGTATATTCCTACAATGAGCAGTTCTTC. Translated, it gives CASSEGTLAGVYSYNEQFF.

The chain uses TRBV19 and TRBJ1-5; tentative D call: TRBD1 (6 bases). Trimming cost V 6 bases and J 5 bases, with 14 bases left between them. This CDR3 spans 14 amino acids. Germline values: CDR1 LNHDA, CDR2 SQIVND (reference sequence). CDR3 amino acids: CASSPQQGHQPQHF. The CDR3 DNA follows: TGTGCCAGTAGCCCGCAACAGGGCCATCAGCCCCAGCATTTT.

V gene TRBV6-1 combines with J gene TRBJ2-5, with 12 bases that match TRBD2. Germline loops: CDR1 MNHNS, CDR2 SASEGT. The CDR3 is 16 residues long. The V segment lost 4 bases and the J segment 5 bases; nucleotides outside the gene matches: 8. CDR3 region: CASSALGLAGGETQYF. CDR3 sequence (DNA): TGTGCCAGCAGTGCCCTGGGACTAGCGGGCGGGGAGACCCAGTACTTC.

V usage is TRBV9 and J usage is TRBJ1-1; 9 bases fit TRBD1. After removal of 0 bases from V and 5 bases from J, the junction contained 2 bases not matched to a gene. From germline, CDR1 is SGDLS and CDR2 YYNGEE. There are 14 residues in the CDR3. CDR3 loop: CASSVATGGTEAFF. Here the CDR3 DNA reads TGTGCCAGCAGCGTAGCGACAGGGGGTACTGAAGCTTTCTTT. The full variable domain, in which reference TRBV9 and TRBJ1-1 provide the parts outside the CDR3, is DSGVTQTPKHLITATGQRVTLRCSPRSGDLSVYWYQQSLDQGLQFLIQYYNGEERAKGNILERFSAQQFPDLHSELNLSSLELGDSALYFCASSVATGGTEAFFGQGTRLTVV.

The table lists this clone with a few counts. V gene TRBV4-1 combines with J gene TRBJ1-1; D is ambiguous. V was shortened by 1 base and J by 3 bases, with 12 bases between the two germline ends. CDR1 MGHRA and CDR2 YSYEKL come from the germline V gene. This CDR3 contains 15 residues. The DNA of the CDR3 is TGCGCCAGCAGCCAAGGGTTAGGGAGAGACACTGAAGCTTTCTTT. Its protein product is CASSQGLGRDTEAFF.

Here the CDR3 DNA reads TGTGCCAGCAGTCCCCTTGGGCTAGCGGGGGGAAACACAGATACGCAGTATTTT. Translated: CASSPLGLAGGNTDTQYF. The V gene is TRBV27, the J gene TRBJ2-3, with TRBD2 identical over 11 bases. Germline trimming cut 5 bases from V and 2 bases from J; bases unmatched to any gene: 12. CDR3 length: 18 amino acids. Per the germline V gene, CDR1 is MNHEY and CDR2 is SMNVEV (reference sequence).

The chain has TRBV27 and TRBJ2-1, with 7 bases identical to TRBD2. Losses at the gene ends were 8 bases for V and 5 bases for J; bases not matched to a gene: 9. The CDR3 extends over 14 amino acids. The germline gives CDR1 MNHEY, CDR2 SMNVEV (reference sequence). The CDR3 nucleotides are TGTGCCAGCCGCTTTGGGGGGGGAGACAATGAGCAGTTCTTC. Its protein is CASRFGGGDNEQFF.

The rearrangement uses TRBV29-1 and TRBJ2-7; TRBD1 aligns across 7 bases. CDR1 SQVTM and CDR2 ANQGSEA come from the germline V gene. Unmatched junction bases numbered 10, after V lost 4 bases and J lost 4 bases. The CDR3 spans 14 residues. CDR3 DNA sequence: TGCAGCGTTGGCCTCGACAGGGTGGGGTACGAGCAGTACTTC. This encodes CSVGLDRVGYEQYF.

J is TRBJ2-2 and V is TRBV19; 11 positions match TRBD2. Germline values: CDR1 LNHDA, CDR2 SQIVND (reference sequence). Trimming at V came to 9 bases and at J to 1 base, leaving 1 base not matched to a gene. This CDR3 region has 14 residues. CDR3 coding DNA: TGTGCCAGCACTAGCGGGGGGAACACCGGGGAGCTGTTTTTT. It is translated as CASTSGGNTGELFF.

This clone was recorded only once. This chain links TRBV27 with TRBJ1-2; D is ambiguous. This CDR3 has 16 amino acids. Germline CDR1 and CDR2: MNHEY and SMNVEV (reference sequence). With 4 bases removed from V and 5 bases from J, the gap between germline ends came to 20 bases. The CDR3 sequence is CASSSPGNGPGYGYTF. The DNA for the CDR3 is TGTGCCAGCAGTTCCCCCGGGAACGGGCCGGGGTATGGCTACACCTTC.

The rearrangement uses TRBV7-2 and TRBJ2-1; TRBD1 aligns across 7 bases. V lost 3 bases and J lost 0; bases outside the gene matches: 2. This CDR3 is built from 15 residues. Germline V gives CDR1 SGHTA, CDR2 FQGNSA. For the CDR3, the DNA is TGTGCCAGCAGCTTGGGACAGCGCTCCTACAATGAGCAGTTCTTC. This translates into CASSLGQRSYNEQFF.

J is TRBJ2-1 and V is TRBV18; TRBD1 is a possible D gene (6 bases). The CDR3 consists of 13 residues. Germline CDR1 reads KGHSH; CDR2 reads LQKENI. V gave up 3 bases and J gave up 4 bases, with 7 bases separating them. In nucleotides, the CDR3 is TGTGCCAGCTCACCGGACAGTTACAATGAGCAGTTCTTC. Protein: CASSPDSYNEQFF.

The chain combines TRBV5-1 with TRBJ2-1, with 9 nucleotides matching TRBD2. The CDR3 totals 16 residues. The trim removed 0 bases at V and 5 bases at J, leaving 6 bases unmatched. CDR1 SGHRS and CDR2 YFSETQ come from the germline V gene. The CDR3 nucleotides are TGCGCCAGCAGCTTGGCCCTGGCGGGGGGGAACAATGAGCAGTTCTTC. This encodes CASSLALAGGNNEQFF. Variable domain in full (rest from reference TRBV5-1 and TRBJ2-1): KAGVTQTPRYLIKTRGQQVTLSCSPISGHRSVSWYQQTPGQGLQFLFEYFSETQRNKGNFPGRFSGRQFSNSRSEMNVSTLELGDSALYLCASSLALAGGNNEQFFGPGTRLTVL.

This clone has only one observation. The chain joins TRBV7-2 to TRBJ1-2, with a possible D match to TRBD1 (6 bases). The V gene's germline CDR1 is SGHTA and CDR2 FQGNSA. The CDR3 length is 13 residues. Trimming cost V 5 bases and J 7 bases, with 14 bases left between them. CDR3 sequence: CASSPGEARGYTF. CDR3 DNA sequence: TGTGCCAGCAGCCCAGGGGAAGCTCGTGGCTACACCTTC. The full variable domain, in which reference TRBV7-2 and TRBJ1-2 provide the parts outside the CDR3, is GAGVSQSPSNKVTEKGKDVELRCDPISGHTALYWYRQSLGQGLEFLIYFQGNSAPDKSGLPSDRFSAERTGGSVSTLTIQRTQQEDSAVYLCASSPGEARGYTFGSGTRLTVV.

The J gene is TRBJ2-5, the V gene TRBV5-1; no clear D. Trimming took 0 bases from V and 4 from J, leaving 10 bases between them. This CDR3 spans 14 amino acids. From germline, CDR1 is SGHRS and CDR2 YFSETQ. The CDR3 loop is CASSLGIHGETQYF. The DNA of the CDR3 is TGCGCCAGCAGCTTGGGAATCCACGGAGAGACCCAGTACTTC.

The CDR3 bases are TGTGCCAGCAGGGATGTCGGGACTAGCGGGGCCCGACTCTCCTACAATGAGCAGTTCTTC. Protein: CASRDVGTSGARLSYNEQFF. The chain joins TRBV28 to TRBJ2-1, with 13 bases matching TRBD2. Germline CDR1 is MDHEN and CDR2 is SYDVKM. The V and J ends lost 6 bases and 0 bases, in that order; junction bases with no gene match: 14. This CDR3 spans 20 amino acids.